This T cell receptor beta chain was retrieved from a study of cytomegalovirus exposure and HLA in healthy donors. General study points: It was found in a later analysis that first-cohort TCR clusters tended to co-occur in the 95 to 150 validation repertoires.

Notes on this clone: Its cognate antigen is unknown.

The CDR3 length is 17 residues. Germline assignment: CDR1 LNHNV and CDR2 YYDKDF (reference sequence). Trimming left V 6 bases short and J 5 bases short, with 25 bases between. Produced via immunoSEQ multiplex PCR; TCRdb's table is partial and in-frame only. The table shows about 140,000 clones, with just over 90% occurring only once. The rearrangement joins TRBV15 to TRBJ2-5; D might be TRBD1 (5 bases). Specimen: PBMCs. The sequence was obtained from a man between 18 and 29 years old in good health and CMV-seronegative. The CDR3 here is CATRPKSTVNGEETQYF. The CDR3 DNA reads TGTGCCACCAGACCGAAATCGACAGTTAACGGAGAGGAGACCCAGTACTTC.